This T cell receptor (beta chain) comes out of a study of high-grade serous ovarian cancer treatment subgroups. In the study overall: Samples averaged approximately 13,000 reads and roughly 7,500 unique TCR beta rearrangements.

Tumor samples were taken before definitive surgery or chemotherapy. Remarks on this clone: Its antigen is not identified.

The CDR3 runs 13 residues. CDR1 KGHSH and CDR2 LQKENI come from the germline V gene. Trimming removed 1 base at V and 8 bases at J, with 8 bases between. The protocol was immunoSEQ multiplex PCR, while the TCRdb copy is restricted to in-frame clones and leaves out a portion. Altogether 19,000 or so clones are present, approximately 72% being singletons, with the ten largest covering 5% to 8%. Study-level points and caveats: Only CDR3 was analyzed; CDR1 and CDR2 were not. Same-patient tumor repertoires overlapped at roughly 0.095 to 0.79; different patients barely overlapped. TCR relatedness rose with neoantigen level and trended with mutation load.

This TCR derives from a human donor with high-grade serous ovarian cancer. Sequencing was done on a sample of tumor tissue. V and J are TRBV18 and TRBJ1-4; D is unresolved. The CDR3 is CASSPQAEEKLFF. The CDR3 nucleotides read TGTGCCAGCTCACCACAGGCAGAAGAAAAACTGTTTTTT.